This T cell receptor beta chain was profiled in a study of CD8+CD57+ T cells in acquired aplastic anemia (dated by TCRdb to 2016 to 2018). As for the study more broadly: A mean of about 3.2 ug of DNA, ranging from about 0.2 to 27.4 ug, was extracted from sorted CD4+ and CD8+ cells. CD8+CD57+ expansion was defined as frequency above the mean frequency observed in healthy subjects. What the work shows at the level of the full study, not this receptor alone: Although twenty-nine CD8+ CDR3 sequences were shared by patients and controls, these sequences appeared highly expressed in patients and within the immunodominant clones of patients. Between patients and healthy controls, no significant difference in CD8+ Simpson's diversity was found (P=0.060).

Genomic DNA served as template for TCR beta VDJ combination and CDR3 sequence profiling. TCR repertoire sequencing was run on an Illumina HiSeq 2000. Regarding the original processing steps: TRBV/TRBJ rearrangement plots, CDR3 size and DJ length profiles, and Simpson's diversity index were used to assess repertoires. Whichever DNA sequence was most abundant in the deep sequencing data was defined as the immunodominant clone. CDR3 amino acid sequences were checked for sharing between subjects and were compared against published repertoires and the VDJdb database. Clones were called with MiXCR by TCRdb after fastp trimmed the public reads at Q25, and only in-frame beta chains were retained. Entries are consolidated by CDR3 protein sequence, retaining the most common genes and DNA. The V and J calls and clone size come from TCRdb's table, not from the authors' own analysis. The sample data list tens of thousands of distinct CDR3 sequences, and about 70% of these were observed just once. 65% to 85% of the sample rests with the top ten.

The CDR1 and CDR2 encoded by the germline V gene (reference sequence) are PRHDT and FYEKMQ. The germline ends are 18 bases apart after V is trimmed by 4 bases and J by 14 bases. The CDR3 covers 13 residues, taking in both the cysteine and the phenylalanine. Only CDR3 DNA is held: 39 bases, read in frame from base 1. Note on this clonotype: Its antigen has not been determined. The input lacks base qualities; no much larger clone sits a single base away.

The patients picked for sequencing were ones in whom flow cytometry had shown an expansion of CD8+CD57+ cells. Every patient had severe acquired aplastic anemia, diagnosed using the International Study of Aplastic Anemia and Agranulocytosis and Camitta criteria. No patient had received any therapy when blood was sampled. In this study, sorted CD4+ and CD8+ T cells from the blood of healthy subjects and of severe aplastic anemia patients had their TCR repertoires deep-sequenced. Patients were enrolled under clinicaltrials.gov protocols 00001620, 01623167, 00001397, 00071045, 00081523 and 00961064 in the USA. Ficoll-Paque density gradient centrifugation was used to isolate peripheral blood mononuclear cells. CD4+ and CD8+ T cells were sorted by FACS or magnetic beads before DNA extraction.

This sequence originates from a human donor with aplastic anemia. Sample: sorted CD4+, CD8+, or CD8+CD57+ T cells (not recorded which) from PBMCs. The rearrangement joined TRBV13 to TRBJ1-5; a tentative D match to TRBD1 spans 6 bases. In nucleotide form, the sequence is TGTGCCAGCAGCTCCCGGACAGCAGCCTACGAGCATTTT. Its product reads: CASSSRTAAYEHF. Extended through the reference TRBV13 and TRBJ1-5 proteins, this CDR3 yields the full variable domain: AAGVIQSPRHLIKEKRETATLKCYPIPRHDTVYWYQQGPGQDPQFLISFYEKMQSDKGSIPDRFSAQQFSDYHSELNMSSLELGDSALYFCASSSRTAAYEHFGDGTRLSIL.